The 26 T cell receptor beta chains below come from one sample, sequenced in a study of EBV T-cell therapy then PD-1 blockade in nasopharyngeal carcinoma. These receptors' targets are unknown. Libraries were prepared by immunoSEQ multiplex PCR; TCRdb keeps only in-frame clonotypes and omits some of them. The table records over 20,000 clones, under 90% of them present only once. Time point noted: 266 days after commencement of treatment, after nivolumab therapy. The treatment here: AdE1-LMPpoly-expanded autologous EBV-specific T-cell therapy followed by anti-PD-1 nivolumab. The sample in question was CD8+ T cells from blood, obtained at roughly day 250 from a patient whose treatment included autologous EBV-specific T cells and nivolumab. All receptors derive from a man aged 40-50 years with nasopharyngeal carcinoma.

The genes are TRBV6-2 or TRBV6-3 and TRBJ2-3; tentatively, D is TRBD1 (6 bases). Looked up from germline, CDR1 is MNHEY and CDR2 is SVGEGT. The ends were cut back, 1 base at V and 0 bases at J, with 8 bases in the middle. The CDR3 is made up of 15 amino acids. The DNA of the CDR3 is TGTGCCAGCAGTTACTGGGGGCGAAGCACAGATACGCAGTATTTT. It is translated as CASSYWGRSTDTQYF.

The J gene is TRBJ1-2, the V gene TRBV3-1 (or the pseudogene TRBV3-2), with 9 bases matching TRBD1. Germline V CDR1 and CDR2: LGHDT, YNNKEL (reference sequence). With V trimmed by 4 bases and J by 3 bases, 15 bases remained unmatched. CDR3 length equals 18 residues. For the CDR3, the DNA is TGTGCCAGCAGCCCACCCTTAGGACAGGGGAACGCTTACTATGGCTACACCTTC. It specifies CASSPPLGQGNAYYGYTF.

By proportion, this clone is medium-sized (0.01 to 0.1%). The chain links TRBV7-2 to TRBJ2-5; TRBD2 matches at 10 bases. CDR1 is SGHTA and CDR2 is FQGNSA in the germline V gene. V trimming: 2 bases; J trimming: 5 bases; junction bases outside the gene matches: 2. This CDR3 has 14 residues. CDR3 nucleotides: TGTGCCAGCAGCTTATCGACTAGCGGGGAGACCCAGTACTTC. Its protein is CASSLSTSGETQYF.

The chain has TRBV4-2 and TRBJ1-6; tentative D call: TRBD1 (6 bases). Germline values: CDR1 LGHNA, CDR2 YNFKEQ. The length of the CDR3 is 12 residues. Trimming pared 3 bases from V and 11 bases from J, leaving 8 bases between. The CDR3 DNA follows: TGTGCCAGCAGCCAGGGGGGGCCACCCCTCCACTTT. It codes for CASSQGGPPLHF.

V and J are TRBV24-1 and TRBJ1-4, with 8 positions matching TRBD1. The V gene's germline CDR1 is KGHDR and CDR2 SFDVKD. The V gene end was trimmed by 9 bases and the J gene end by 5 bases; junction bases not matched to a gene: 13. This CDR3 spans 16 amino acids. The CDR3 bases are TGTGCCACCGGCGACAGGGGCAAGGGCTTCAATGAAAAACTGTTTTTT. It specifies CATGDRGKGFNEKLFF.

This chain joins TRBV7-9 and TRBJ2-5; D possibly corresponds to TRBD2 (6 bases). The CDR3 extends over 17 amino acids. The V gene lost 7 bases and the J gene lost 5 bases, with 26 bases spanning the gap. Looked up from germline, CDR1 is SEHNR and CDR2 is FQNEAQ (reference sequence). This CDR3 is CASNAHRGLPKYETQYF. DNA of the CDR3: TGTGCCAGCAACGCTCATAGGGGACTCCCCAAATACGAGACCCAGTACTTC.

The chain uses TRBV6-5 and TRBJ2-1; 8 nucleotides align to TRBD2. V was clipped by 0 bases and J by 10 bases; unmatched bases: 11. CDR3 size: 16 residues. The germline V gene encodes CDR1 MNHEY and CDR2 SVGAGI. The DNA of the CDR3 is TGTGCCAGCAGTTACTCGAGTTCTGGCGGGGGGCTGGAGCAGTTCTTC. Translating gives CASSYSSSGGGLEQFF.

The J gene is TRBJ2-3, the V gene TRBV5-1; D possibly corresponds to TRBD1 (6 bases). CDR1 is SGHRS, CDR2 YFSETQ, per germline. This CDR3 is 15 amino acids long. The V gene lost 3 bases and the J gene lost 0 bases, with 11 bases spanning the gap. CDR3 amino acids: CASSWGTTSTDTQYF. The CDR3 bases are TGCGCCAGCAGCTGGGGGACAACTAGCACAGATACGCAGTATTTT.

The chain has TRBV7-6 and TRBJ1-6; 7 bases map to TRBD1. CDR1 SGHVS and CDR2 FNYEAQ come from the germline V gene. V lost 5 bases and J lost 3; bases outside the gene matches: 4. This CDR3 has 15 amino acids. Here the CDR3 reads CASSPGTVYNSPLHF. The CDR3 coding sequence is TGTGCCAGCAGCCCAGGGACAGTCTATAATTCACCCCTCCACTTT.

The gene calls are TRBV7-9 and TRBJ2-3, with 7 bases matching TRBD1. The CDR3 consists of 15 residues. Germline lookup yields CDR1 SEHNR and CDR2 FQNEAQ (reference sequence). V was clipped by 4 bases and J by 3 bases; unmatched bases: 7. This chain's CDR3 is CASSSGTVQTDTQYF. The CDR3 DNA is TGTGCCAGCAGCTCCGGGACAGTGCAAACAGATACGCAGTATTTT.

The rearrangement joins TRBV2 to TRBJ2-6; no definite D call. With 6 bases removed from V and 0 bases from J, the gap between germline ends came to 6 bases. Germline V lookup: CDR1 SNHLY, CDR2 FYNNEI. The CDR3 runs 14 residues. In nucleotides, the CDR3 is TGTGCCAGCAGCTGGGGCTCTGGGGCCAACGTCCTGACTTTC. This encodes CASSWGSGANVLTF.

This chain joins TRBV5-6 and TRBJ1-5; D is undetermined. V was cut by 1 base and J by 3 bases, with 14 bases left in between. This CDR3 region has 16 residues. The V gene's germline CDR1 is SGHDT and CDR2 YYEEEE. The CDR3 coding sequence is TGTGCCAGCAGCTTGTCTTCCCAGTGGAACAATCAGCCCCAGCATTTT. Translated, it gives CASSLSSQWNNQPQHF.

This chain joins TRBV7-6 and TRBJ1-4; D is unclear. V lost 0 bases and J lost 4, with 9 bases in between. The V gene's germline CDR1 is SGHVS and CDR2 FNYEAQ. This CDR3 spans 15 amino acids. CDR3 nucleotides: TGTGCCAGCAGCTTAGCGCCGATCGGTAATGAAAAACTGTTTTTT. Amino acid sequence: CASSLAPIGNEKLFF.

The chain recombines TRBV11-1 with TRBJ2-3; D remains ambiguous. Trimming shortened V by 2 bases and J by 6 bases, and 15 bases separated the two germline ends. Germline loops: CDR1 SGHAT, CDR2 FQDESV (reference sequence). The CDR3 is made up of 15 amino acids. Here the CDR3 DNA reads TGTGCCAGCAGCTTATTCTTCGCTAGACCTGATACGCAGTATTTT. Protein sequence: CASSLFFARPDTQYF. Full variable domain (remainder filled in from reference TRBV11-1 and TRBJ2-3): EAEVAQSPRYKITEKSQAVAFWCDPISGHATLYWYRQILGQGPELLVQFQDESVVDDSQLPKDRFSAERLKGVDSTLKIQPAELGDSAMYLCASSLFFARPDTQYFGPGTRLTVL.

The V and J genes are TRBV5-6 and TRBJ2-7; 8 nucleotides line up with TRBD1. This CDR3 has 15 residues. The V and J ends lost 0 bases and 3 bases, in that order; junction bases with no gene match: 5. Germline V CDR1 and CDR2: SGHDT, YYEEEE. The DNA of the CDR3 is TGTGCCAGCAGCTTGGCCGGGACAGGTTACTACGAGCAGTACTTC. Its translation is CASSLAGTGYYEQYF. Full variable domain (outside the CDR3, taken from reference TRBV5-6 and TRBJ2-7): DAGVTQSPTHLIKTRGQQVTLRCSPKSGHDTVSWYQQALGQGPQFIFQYYEEEERQRGNFPDRFSGHQFPNYSSELNVNALLLGDSALYLCASSLAGTGYYEQYFGPGTRLTVT.

The CDR3: CASSQEWFFGAYGYTF. The CDR3 DNA is TGCGCCAGCAGCCAAGAATGGTTTTTCGGGGCCTATGGCTACACCTTC. The J gene is TRBJ1-2, the V gene TRBV4-3; weak D call: TRBD1 (5 bases). The ends were cut back, 0 bases at V and 4 bases at J, with 15 bases in the middle. The germline CDR1 and CDR2 sequences are LGHNA and YSLEER. The CDR3 is 16 amino acids.

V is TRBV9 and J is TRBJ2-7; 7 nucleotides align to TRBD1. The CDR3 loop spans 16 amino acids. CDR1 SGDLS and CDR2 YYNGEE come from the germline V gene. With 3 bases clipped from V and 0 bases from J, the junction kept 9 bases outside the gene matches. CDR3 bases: TGTGCCAGCAGCGCAGAAATACAGGGGACCTCCTACGAGCAGTACTTC. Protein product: CASSAEIQGTSYEQYF.

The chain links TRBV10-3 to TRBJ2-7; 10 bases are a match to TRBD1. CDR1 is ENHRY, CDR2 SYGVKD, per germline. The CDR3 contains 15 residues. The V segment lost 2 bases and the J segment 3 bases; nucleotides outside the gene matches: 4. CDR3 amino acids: CAISEGQGELYEQYF. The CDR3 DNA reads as TGTGCCATCAGTGAGGGACAGGGGGAACTCTACGAGCAGTACTTC.

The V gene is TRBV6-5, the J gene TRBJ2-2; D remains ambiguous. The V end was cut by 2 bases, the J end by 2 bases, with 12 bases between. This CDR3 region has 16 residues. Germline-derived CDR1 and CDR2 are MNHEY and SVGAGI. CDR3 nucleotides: TGTGCCAGCAGTTACCCTAGAGGCAGCAACACCGGGGAGCTGTTTTTT. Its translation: CASSYPRGSNTGELFF.

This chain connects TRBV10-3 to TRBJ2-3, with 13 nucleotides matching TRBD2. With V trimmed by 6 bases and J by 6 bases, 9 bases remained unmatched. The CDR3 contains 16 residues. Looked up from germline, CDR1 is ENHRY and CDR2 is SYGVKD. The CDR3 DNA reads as TGTGCCATCAGCAATGGGACTAGCGGGACAAGGGATACGCAGTATTTT. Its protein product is CAISNGTSGTRDTQYF.

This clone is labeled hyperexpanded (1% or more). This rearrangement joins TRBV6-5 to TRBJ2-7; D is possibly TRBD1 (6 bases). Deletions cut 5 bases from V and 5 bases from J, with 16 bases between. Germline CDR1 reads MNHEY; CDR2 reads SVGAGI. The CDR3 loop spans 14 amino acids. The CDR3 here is CASSPGTPRDEQYF. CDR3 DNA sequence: TGTGCCAGCAGTCCCGGGACACCACGAGACGAGCAGTACTTC.

The CDR3 DNA reads as TGTGCCAGCAGCTTAGAAAGGGGTCGCTCCTACGAGCAGTACTTC. Protein product: CASSLERGRSYEQYF. The genes are TRBV7-2 and TRBJ2-7, with a weak D call TRBD1 (5 bases). The germline V gene encodes CDR1 SGHTA and CDR2 FQGNSA. This CDR3 region has 15 residues. V shed 1 base and J shed 0 bases, with 10 bases lying between them.

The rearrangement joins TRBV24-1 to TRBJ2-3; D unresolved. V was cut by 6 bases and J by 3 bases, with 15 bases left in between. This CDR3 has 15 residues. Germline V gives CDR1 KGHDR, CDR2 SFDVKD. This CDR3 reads CATSQVVDLTDTQYF. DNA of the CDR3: TGTGCCACCAGTCAGGTTGTGGACCTTACAGATACGCAGTATTTT.

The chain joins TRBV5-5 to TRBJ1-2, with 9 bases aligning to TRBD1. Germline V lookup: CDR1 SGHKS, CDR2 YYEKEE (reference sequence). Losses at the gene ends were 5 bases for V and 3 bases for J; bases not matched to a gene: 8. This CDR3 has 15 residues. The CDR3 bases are TGTGCCAGCAGTCAACAGGGGGCGCGTGACTATGGCTACACCTTC. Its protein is CASSQQGARDYGYTF.

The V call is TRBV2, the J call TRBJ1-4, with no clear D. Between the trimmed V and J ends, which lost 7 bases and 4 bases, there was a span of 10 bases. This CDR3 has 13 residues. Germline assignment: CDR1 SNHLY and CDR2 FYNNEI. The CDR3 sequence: CASTEQLNEKLFF. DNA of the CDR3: TGTGCCAGCACGGAACAGCTTAATGAAAAACTGTTTTTT.

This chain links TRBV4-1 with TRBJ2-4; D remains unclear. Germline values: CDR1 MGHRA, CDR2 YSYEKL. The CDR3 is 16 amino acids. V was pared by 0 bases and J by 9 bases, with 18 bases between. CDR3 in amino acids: CASSQDSPSHGGIQYF. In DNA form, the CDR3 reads TGCGCCAGCAGCCAAGATTCCCCTTCCCACGGTGGCATTCAGTACTTC.